The following is a T cell receptor beta chain sequence with its context. RNA transcripts were the template, and TCR beta CDR3 regions were amplified from them. Second-round multiplex PCR came after a first-round RT-PCR that employed HTBI primers. Via MiXCR, TCRdb re-called the multiplex PCR reads, giving one row per CDR3 protein. The table includes fewer than 600,000 distinct CDR3 sequences, around an eighth detected once. The data originate from a study of Graves' ophthalmopathy and Graves' hyperthyroidism. The V gene end was trimmed by 6 bases and the J gene end by 5 bases; junction bases not matched to a gene: 13. This CDR3 spans 16 amino acids. Germline V gives CDR1 SGHRS, CDR2 YFSETQ.

The source of this sequence is a woman aged 30 to 39 with Graves' ophthalmopathy. This chain uses TRBV5-1 with TRBJ2-1; 8 nucleotides agree with TRBD2. Specimen: blood. The CDR3 spells CASKRAGRGINNEQFF. The CDR3 DNA reads TGCGCCAGCAAAAGGGCCGGGAGGGGGATTAACAATGAGCAGTTCTTC.